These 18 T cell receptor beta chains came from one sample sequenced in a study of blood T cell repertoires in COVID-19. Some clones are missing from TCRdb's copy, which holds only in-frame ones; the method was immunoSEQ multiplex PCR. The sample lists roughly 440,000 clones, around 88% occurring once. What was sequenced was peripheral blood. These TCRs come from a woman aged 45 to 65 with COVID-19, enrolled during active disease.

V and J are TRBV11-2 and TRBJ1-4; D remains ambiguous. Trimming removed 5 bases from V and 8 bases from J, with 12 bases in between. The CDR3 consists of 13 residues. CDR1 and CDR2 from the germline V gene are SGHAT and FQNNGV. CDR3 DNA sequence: TGTGCCAGCAGCCCCTCGGTGGTGGAAAAACTGTTTTTT. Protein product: CASSPSVVEKLFF.

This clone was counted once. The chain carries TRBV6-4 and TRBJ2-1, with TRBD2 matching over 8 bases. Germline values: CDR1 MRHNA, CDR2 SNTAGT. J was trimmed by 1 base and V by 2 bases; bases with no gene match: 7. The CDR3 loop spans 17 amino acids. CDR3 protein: CASSDHFSGGSYNEQFF. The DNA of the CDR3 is TGTGCCAGCAGTGACCATTTCAGCGGGGGTTCCTACAATGAGCAGTTCTTC.

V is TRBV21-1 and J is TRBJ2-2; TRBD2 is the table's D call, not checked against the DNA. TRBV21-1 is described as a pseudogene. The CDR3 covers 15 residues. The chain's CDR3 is CATNVRDLPTGELFF. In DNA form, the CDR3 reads TGTGCCACCAACGTCCGGGACTTGCCCACCGGGGAGCTGTTTTTT.

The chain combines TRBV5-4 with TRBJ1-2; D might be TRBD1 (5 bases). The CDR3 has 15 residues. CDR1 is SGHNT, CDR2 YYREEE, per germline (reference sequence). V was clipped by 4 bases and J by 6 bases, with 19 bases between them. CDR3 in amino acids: CASSPPVGRLNGYTF. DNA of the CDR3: TGTGCCAGCAGCCCCCCCGTGGGGCGCCTCAATGGCTACACCTTC.

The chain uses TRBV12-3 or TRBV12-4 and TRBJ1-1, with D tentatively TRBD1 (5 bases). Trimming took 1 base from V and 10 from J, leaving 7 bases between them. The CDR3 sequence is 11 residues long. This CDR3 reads CASSLGGVAFF. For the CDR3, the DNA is TGTGCCAGCAGTTTAGGGGGGGTAGCTTTCTTT.

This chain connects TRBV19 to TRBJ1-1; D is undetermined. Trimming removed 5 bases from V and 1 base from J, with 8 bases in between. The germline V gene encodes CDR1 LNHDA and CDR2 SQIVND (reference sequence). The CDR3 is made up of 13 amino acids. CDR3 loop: CASSVLRNTEAFF. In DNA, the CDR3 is TGTGCCAGTAGTGTACTTCGGAACACTGAAGCTTTCTTT.

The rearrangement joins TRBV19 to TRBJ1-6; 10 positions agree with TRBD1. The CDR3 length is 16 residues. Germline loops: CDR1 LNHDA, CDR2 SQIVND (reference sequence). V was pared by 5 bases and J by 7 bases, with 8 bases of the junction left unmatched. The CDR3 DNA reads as TGTGCCAGTAGTGTTATTCCGGGACAGGGGAATTCACCCCTCCACTTT. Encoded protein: CASSVIPGQGNSPLHF. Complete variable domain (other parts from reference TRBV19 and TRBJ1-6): DGGITQSPKYLFRKEGQNVTLSCEQNLNHDAMYWYRQDPGQGLRLIYYSQIVNDFQKGDIAEGYSVSREKKESFPLTVTSAQKNPTAFYLCASSVIPGQGNSPLHFGNGTRLTVT.

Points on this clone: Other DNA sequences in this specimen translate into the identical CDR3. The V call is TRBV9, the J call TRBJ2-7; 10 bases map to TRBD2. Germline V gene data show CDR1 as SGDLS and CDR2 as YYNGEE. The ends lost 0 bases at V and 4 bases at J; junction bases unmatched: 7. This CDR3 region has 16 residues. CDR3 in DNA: TGTGCCAGCAGCGTAGATCCGGGACTAGCGCCGTACGAGCAGTACTTC. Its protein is CASSVDPGLAPYEQYF.

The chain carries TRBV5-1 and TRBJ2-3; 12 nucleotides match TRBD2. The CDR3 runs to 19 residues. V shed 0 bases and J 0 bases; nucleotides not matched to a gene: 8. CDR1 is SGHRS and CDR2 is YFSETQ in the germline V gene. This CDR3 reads CASSLELLAGGSSTDTQYF. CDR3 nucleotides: TGCGCCAGCAGCTTGGAGTTACTAGCGGGGGGATCTAGCACAGATACGCAGTATTTT. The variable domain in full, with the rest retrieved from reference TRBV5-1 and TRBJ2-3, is KAGVTQTPRYLIKTRGQQVTLSCSPISGHRSVSWYQQTPGQGLQFLFEYFSETQRNKGNFPGRFSGRQFSNSRSEMNVSTLELGDSALYLCASSLELLAGGSSTDTQYFGPGTRLTVL.

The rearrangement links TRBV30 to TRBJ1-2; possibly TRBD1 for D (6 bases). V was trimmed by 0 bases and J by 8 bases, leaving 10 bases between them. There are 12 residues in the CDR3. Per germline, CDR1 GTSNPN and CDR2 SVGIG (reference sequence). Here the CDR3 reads CAWSVHREGYTF. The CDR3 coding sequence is TGTGCCTGGAGTGTACACAGGGAGGGCTACACCTTC.

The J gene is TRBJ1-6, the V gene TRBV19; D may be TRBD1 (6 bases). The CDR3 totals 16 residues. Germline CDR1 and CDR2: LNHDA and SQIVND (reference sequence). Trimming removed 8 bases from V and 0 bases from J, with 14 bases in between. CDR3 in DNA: TGTGCCAGTCACGTTACAGGGCTCTCCTATAATTCACCCCTCCACTTT. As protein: CASHVTGLSYNSPLHF.

CDR3: CASSMGQEQPQHF. The CDR3 DNA follows: TGTGCCAGTAGTATGGGCCAGGAACAGCCCCAGCATTTT. The chain uses TRBV19 and TRBJ1-5; no firm D call. V was shortened by 3 bases and J by 7 bases, with 10 bases between the two germline ends. CDR3 length: 13 amino acids. CDR1 is LNHDA and CDR2 is SQIVND in the germline V gene (reference sequence).

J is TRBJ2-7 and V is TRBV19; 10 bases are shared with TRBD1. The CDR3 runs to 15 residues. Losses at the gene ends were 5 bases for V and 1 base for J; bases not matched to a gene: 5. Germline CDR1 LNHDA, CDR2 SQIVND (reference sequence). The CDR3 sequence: CASSSTGGESYEQYF. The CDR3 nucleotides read TGTGCCAGTAGTTCGACAGGGGGCGAGTCCTACGAGCAGTACTTC.

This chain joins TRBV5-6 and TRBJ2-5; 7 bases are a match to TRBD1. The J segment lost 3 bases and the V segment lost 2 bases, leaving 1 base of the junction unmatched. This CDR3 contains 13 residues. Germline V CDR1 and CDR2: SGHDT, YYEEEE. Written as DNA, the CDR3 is TGTGCCAGCAGCTTCGACAGGGAAGAGACCCAGTACTTC. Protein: CASSFDREETQYF.

The CDR3 DNA reads TGCGCCAGCAGCCCCACCCTGGACAGGGTTGGTGAAAAACTGTTTTTT. This sequence encodes CASSPTLDRVGEKLFF. V usage is TRBV5-1 and J usage is TRBJ1-4, with TRBD1 matching 8 bases. Unmatched junction bases numbered 12, after V lost 4 bases and J lost 7 bases. The CDR3 spans 16 residues. Germline CDR1 SGHRS, CDR2 YFSETQ.

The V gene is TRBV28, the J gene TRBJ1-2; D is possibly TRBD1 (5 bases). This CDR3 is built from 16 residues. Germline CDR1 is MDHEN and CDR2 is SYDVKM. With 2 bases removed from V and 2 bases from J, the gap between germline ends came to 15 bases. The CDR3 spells CASSLGPKGWNYGYTF. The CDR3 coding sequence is TGTGCCAGCAGTTTAGGTCCCAAGGGGTGGAACTATGGCTACACCTTC.

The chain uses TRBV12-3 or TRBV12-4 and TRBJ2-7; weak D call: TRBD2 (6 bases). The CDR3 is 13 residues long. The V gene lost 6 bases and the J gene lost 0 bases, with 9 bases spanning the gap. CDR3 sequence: CASRSGLSYEQYF. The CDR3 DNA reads TGTGCCAGCAGATCGGGACTCTCCTACGAGCAGTACTTC.

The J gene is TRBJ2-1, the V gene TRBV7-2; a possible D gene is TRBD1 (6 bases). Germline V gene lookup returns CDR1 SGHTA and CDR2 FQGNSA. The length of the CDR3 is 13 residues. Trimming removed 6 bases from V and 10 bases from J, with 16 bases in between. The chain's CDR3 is CASSTHRVGEQFF. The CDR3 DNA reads TGTGCCAGCAGTACCCACAGGGTGGGCGAGCAGTTCTTC.